Detailed here is one T cell receptor beta chain. This CDR3 is built from 17 residues. Germline V gives CDR1 SEHNR, CDR2 FQNEAQ (reference sequence). V shed 0 bases, J shed 10 bases, and the junction held 9 bases outside the gene matches. The data were taken from a study of blood T cell repertoires in COVID-19. Recovery meant two consecutive negative NP/OP PCR tests, professional clearance, or resolved symptoms. Methods used by the authors: Amplification of reference gene primers provided the estimated nucleated cell counts. Data came from immunoSEQ multiplex PCR; TCRdb stores just in-frame clones and leaves some out. That table supplies the V and J calls and clone size; D and trimming were determined from the DNA. The data hold more than 300,000 clones, with 85% to 90% observed a single time.

The gene calls are TRBV7-9 and TRBJ2-1; 13 bases are shared with TRBD2. The clonotype originates from a woman aged 18-29 years who had recovered from COVID-19. Sequencing was performed on PBMCs or T cells enriched from blood (not recorded which). The CDR3 sequence is CASSLAREGLAGSEQFF. CDR3 bases: TGTGCCAGCAGCTTAGCTCGTGAGGGACTAGCGGGGAGCGAGCAGTTCTTC. Full variable domain (missing parts from reference TRBV7-9 and TRBJ2-1): DTGVSQNPRHKITKRGQNVTFRCDPISEHNRLYWYRQTLGQGPEFLTYFQNEAQLEKSRLLSDRFSAERPKGSFSTLEIQRTEQGDSAMYLCASSLAREGLAGSEQFFGPGTRLTVL.